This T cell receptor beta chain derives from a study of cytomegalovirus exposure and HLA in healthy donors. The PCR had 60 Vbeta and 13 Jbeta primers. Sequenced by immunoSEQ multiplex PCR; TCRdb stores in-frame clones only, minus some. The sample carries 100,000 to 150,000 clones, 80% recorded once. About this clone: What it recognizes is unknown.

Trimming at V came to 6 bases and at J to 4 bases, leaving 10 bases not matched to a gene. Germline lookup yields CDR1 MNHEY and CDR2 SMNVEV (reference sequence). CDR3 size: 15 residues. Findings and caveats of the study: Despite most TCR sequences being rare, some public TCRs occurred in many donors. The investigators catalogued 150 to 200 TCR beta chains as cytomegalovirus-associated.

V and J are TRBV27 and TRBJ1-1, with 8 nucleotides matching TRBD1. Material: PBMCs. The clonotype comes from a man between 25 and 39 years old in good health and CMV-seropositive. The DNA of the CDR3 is TGTGCCAGCAGCCGGTTGACAGGGGCAATCACTGAAGCTTTCTTT. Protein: CASSRLTGAITEAFF.